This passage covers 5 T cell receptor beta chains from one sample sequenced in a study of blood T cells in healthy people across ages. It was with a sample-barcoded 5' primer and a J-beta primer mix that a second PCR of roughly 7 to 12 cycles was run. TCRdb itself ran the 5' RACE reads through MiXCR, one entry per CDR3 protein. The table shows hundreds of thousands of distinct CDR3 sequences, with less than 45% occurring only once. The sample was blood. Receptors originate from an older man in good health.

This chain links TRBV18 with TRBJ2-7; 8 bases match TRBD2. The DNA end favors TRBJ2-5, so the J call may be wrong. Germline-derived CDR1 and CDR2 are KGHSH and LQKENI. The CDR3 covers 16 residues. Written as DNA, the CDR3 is TGTGCCAGCTCACCAGGGACTAGGGGACTCCAAGAGACCCAGTACTTC. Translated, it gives CASSPGTRGLQETQYF.

CDR3 region: CSAKAGYADTQYF. The CDR3 DNA sequence: TGCAGTGCTAAGGCAGGGTATGCAGATACGCAGTATTTT. The chain uses TRBV20-1 and TRBJ2-3, with D maybe TRBD1 (5 bases). The CDR3 runs to 13 residues. CDR1 is DFQATT and CDR2 is SNEGSKA in the germline V gene (reference sequence). V lost 4 bases and J 4 bases, leaving 12 bases between the germline ends.

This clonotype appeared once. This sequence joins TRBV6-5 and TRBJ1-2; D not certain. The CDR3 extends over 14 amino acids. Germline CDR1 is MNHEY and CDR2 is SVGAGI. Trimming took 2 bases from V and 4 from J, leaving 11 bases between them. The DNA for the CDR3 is TGTGCCAGCAGTTACGCATCGGGAGCCTATGGCTACACCTTC. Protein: CASSYASGAYGYTF.

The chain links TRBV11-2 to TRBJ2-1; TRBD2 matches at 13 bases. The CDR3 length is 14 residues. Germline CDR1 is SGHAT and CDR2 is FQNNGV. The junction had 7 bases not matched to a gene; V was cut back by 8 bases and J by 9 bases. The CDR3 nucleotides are TGTGCCAGCCAGGGACTAGCGGGGAAGAGTGAGCAGTTCTTC. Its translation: CASQGLAGKSEQFF.

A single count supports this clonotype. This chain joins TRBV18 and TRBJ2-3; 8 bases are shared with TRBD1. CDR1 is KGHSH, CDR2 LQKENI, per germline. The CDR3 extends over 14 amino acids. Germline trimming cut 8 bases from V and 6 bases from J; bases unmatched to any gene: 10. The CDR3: CASAPGQGADTQYF. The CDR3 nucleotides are TGTGCCAGCGCGCCCGGGCAGGGGGCGGATACGCAGTATTTT.